The sequence of this TCR beta chain was determined in a study of blood T cell repertoires in COVID-19. Method: immunoSEQ multiplex PCR; TCRdb's copy keeps in-frame clones and lacks some. Of 400,000 to 550,000 clones listed, 75% to 90% were seen once; the top ten hold approximately 4.3%. The V gene's germline CDR1 is LNHNV and CDR2 YYDKDF (reference sequence). V lost 0 bases and J lost 5, with 11 bases in between. This CDR3 has 15 residues. This clone was recorded only once. The V gene is TRBV15, the J gene TRBJ2-1, with D possibly matching TRBD1 (5 bases). The sequenced sample consisted of peripheral blood. The TCR originated in a woman in her twenties or thirties with acute or convalescent COVID-19. The CDR3 sequence: CATSRDRVMDNEQFF. CDR3 DNA sequence: TGTGCCACCAGCAGAGACAGGGTAATGGACAATGAGCAGTTCTTC. Supplemented by reference TRBV15 and TRBJ2-1, the full variable domain reads DAMVIQNPRYQVTQFGKPVTLSCSQTLNHNVMYWYQQKSSQAPKLLFHYYDKDFNNEADTPDNFQSRRPNTSFCFLDIRSPGLGDTAMYLCATSRDRVMDNEQFFGPGTRLTVL.